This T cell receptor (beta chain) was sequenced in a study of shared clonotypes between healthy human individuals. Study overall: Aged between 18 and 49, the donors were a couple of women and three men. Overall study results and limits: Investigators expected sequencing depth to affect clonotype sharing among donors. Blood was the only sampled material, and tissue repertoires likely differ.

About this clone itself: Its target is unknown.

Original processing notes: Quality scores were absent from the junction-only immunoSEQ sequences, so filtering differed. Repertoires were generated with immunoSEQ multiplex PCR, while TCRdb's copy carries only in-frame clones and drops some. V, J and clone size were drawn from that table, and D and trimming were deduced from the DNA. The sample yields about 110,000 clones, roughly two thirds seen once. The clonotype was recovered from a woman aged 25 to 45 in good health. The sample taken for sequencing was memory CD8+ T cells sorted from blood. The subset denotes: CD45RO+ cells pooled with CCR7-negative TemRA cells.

The CDR3 reads CATWTANTEAFF. The CDR3 nucleotides are TGTGCCACCTGGACGGCCAACACTGAAGCTTTCTTT. The chain has TRBV27 and TRBJ1-1, with unresolved D. V lost 10 bases and J lost 2, with 11 bases in between. The germline V gene has CDR1 MNHEY and CDR2 SMNVEV (reference sequence). CDR3 length equals 12 residues.